Described below is a single T cell receptor (beta chain) sequence and its context. The assay was immunoSEQ multiplex PCR, and TCRdb's table has in-frame clones only and misses some. Of a few hundred thousand clones listed, around 87% are singletons. The data were taken from a study of blood T cell repertoires in COVID-19. About the study: COVID-19 samples, acute and convalescent, were from the United States, Italy and Spain.

This receptor was identified in a middle-aged man with active or convalescent COVID-19. The sequenced material came from peripheral blood.

CDR3 loop: CASSADRGNSPLHF. The DNA for the CDR3 is TGTGCCAGCAGCGCGGACAGGGGTAATTCACCCCTCCACTTT. The chain carries TRBV5-4 and TRBJ1-6; 9 bases are a match to TRBD1. The CDR3 has 14 amino acids. Germline V gene sequence: CDR1 SGHNT, CDR2 YYREEE (reference sequence). V lost 4 bases, J lost 6 bases, and 2 bases stayed unmatched.